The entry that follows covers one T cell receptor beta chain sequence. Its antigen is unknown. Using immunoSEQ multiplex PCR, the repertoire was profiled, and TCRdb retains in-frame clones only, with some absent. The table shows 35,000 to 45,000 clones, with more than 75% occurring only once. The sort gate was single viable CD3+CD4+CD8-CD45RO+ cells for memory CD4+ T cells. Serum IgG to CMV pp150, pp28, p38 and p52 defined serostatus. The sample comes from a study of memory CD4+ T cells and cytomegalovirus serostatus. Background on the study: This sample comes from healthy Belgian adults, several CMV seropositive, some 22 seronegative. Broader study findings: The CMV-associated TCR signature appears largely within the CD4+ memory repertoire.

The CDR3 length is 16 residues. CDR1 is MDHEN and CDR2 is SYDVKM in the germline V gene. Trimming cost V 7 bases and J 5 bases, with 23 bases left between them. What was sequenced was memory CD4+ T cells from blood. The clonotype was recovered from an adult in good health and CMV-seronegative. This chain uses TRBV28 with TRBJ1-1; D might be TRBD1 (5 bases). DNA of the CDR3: TGTGCCAGCACAGTCTCCACCGGGGGGTCGGGAACTGAAGCTTTCTTT. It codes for CASTVSTGGSGTEAFF.